Listed here are 20 T cell receptor beta chains from one sample, sequenced in a study of beta chain features in type 1 diabetes. Every isolated RNA sample was fully reverse transcribed, so sequencing captured expressed TCRB transcripts. The assay was immunoSEQ multiplex PCR, and TCRdb's table has in-frame clones only and misses some. This sample carries 400,000 to 550,000 clones, approximately 10% of them seen once, and the ten largest clones take approximately 0.05%. Material: naive CD4+ T cells from blood. The source is a young woman in good health.

The J gene is TRBJ2-3, the V gene TRBV7-3; D is undetermined. The CDR3 length is 16 residues. Germline-derived CDR1 and CDR2 are SGHTA and FQGTGA. V was clipped by 5 bases and J by 1 base, with 16 bases between them. CDR3 residues: CASSPGPARGTDTQYF. CDR3 bases: TGTGCCAGCAGCCCTGGGCCCGCCCGGGGCACAGATACGCAGTATTTT. The whole variable domain, remainder taken from reference TRBV7-3 and TRBJ2-3, is GAGVSQTPSNKVTEKGKYVELRCDPISGHTALYWYRQSLGQGPEFLIYFQGTGAADDSGLPNDRFFAVRPEGSVSTLKIQRTERGDSAVYLCASSPGPARGTDTQYFGPGTRLTVL.

The chain recombines TRBV18 with TRBJ2-2; tentative D call: TRBD2 (5 bases). CDR3 length equals 16 residues. With 3 bases removed from V and 2 bases from J, the gap between germline ends came to 13 bases. Germline V gene lookup returns CDR1 KGHSH and CDR2 LQKENI. This CDR3 reads CASSPRTPTNTGELFF. In DNA form, the CDR3 reads TGTGCCAGCTCACCGAGGACTCCGACTAACACCGGGGAGCTGTTTTTT.

The table lists this clone with a few counts. The chain recombines TRBV14 with TRBJ2-3, with 10 bases aligning to TRBD2. The V segment lost 7 bases and the J segment 7 bases; nucleotides outside the gene matches: 11. Germline V gene lookup returns CDR1 SGHDN and CDR2 FVKESK. The length of the CDR3 is 15 residues. CDR3 bases: TGTGCCAGCACCCTCTCCAGCGGGGGGGCAAATACGCAGTATTTT. Amino acids: CASTLSSGGANTQYF.

The gene calls are TRBV2 and TRBJ1-6; maybe TRBD1 (5 bases). The CDR3 has 16 residues. V shed 7 bases and J shed 5 bases, with 18 bases lying between them. Germline CDR1 SNHLY, CDR2 FYNNEI. The CDR3 DNA follows: TGTGCCAGCAAAAGGGACCCTGGGGGTAATAATTCACCCCTCCACTTT. This sequence encodes CASKRDPGGNNSPLHF.

This clone has more than one count but fewer than ten. The chain uses TRBV9 and TRBJ2-3, with 11 positions matching TRBD2. The V and J ends lost 0 bases and 4 bases, in that order; junction bases with no gene match: 4. The germline V gene encodes CDR1 SGDLS and CDR2 YYNGEE. This CDR3 has 16 amino acids. CDR3 region: CASSVDTSGSADTQYF. The CDR3 DNA follows: TGTGCCAGCAGCGTAGACACTAGCGGGAGTGCAGATACGCAGTATTTT.

This clone was found many times. This chain links TRBV28 with TRBJ2-1; D remains ambiguous. The V end was cut by 3 bases, the J end by 8 bases, with 5 bases between. The CDR3 is made up of 11 amino acids. Germline values: CDR1 MDHEN, CDR2 SYDVKM. CDR3 nucleotide sequence: TGTGCCAGCAGTTTGGCGGATGAGCAGTTCTTC. This sequence encodes CASSLADEQFF.

The chain is built from TRBV5-1 and TRBJ2-6; D may be TRBD2 (5 bases). With 6 bases removed from V and 1 base from J, the gap between germline ends came to 8 bases. Per the germline V gene, CDR1 is SGHRS and CDR2 is YFSETQ. The CDR3 is made up of 14 amino acids. CDR3 sequence (DNA): TGCGCCAGCAAGACGGGATCTGGGGCCAACGTCCTGACTTTC. Protein product: CASKTGSGANVLTF.

This clone was picked up a small number of times. The V and J genes are TRBV6-5 and TRBJ1-1; D unresolved. CDR3 size: 11 residues. V was cut by 6 bases and J by 1 base, with 3 bases left in between. Germline CDR1 and CDR2: MNHEY and SVGAGI. The CDR3 nucleotides read TGTGCCAGCAGGAGGAACACTGAAGCTTTCTTT. As protein: CASRRNTEAFF.

This clone was detected only a few times. The J gene is TRBJ2-7, the V gene TRBV11-2; D not certain. Germline V gene sequence: CDR1 SGHAT, CDR2 FQNNGV. Deletions cut 4 bases from V and 3 bases from J, with 10 bases between. The CDR3 extends over 13 amino acids. The CDR3 DNA sequence: TGTGCCAGCAGCTCCATCCGCAGCTACGAGCAGTACTTC. This gives the protein CASSSIRSYEQYF.

The chain recombines TRBV7-2 with TRBJ2-2; D remains unclear. The V end was cut by 5 bases, the J end by 6 bases, with 10 bases between. The V gene's germline CDR1 is SGHTA and CDR2 FQGNSA. The CDR3 sequence is 13 residues long. CDR3 nucleotides: TGTGCCAGCAGCGGCAGTATCGCCGGGGAGCTGTTTTTT. Protein: CASSGSIAGELFF.

This clone was picked up a small number of times. This chain links TRBV7-9 with TRBJ1-6; D unresolved. The CDR3 is 18 amino acids. Trimming shortened V by 1 base and J by 0 bases, and 13 bases separated the two germline ends. In germline, CDR1 is SEHNR, CDR2 FQNEAQ (reference sequence). CDR3 sequence: CASSLDFIVVSYNSPLHF. CDR3 DNA sequence: TGTGCCAGCAGCTTAGATTTTATTGTGGTCTCCTATAATTCACCCCTCCACTTT.

V gene TRBV7-2 combines with J gene TRBJ2-5; D gene unclear. Trimming pared 2 bases from V and 5 bases from J, leaving 15 bases between. CDR1 and CDR2 from the germline V gene are SGHTA and FQGNSA. The CDR3 runs to 15 residues. DNA of the CDR3: TGTGCCAGCAGCTTACGAGGAAACTATATGGAGACCCAGTACTTC. The encoded protein is CASSLRGNYMETQYF.

This clone was seen many times. V usage is TRBV4-3 and J usage is TRBJ2-4, with D possibly being TRBD1 (6 bases). This CDR3 contains 14 residues. Germline V gene data show CDR1 as LGHNA and CDR2 as YSLEER. V lost 4 bases and J lost 10, with 17 bases in between. The CDR3 loop reads CASSLEERDMIQYF. The CDR3 nucleotides read TGCGCCAGCAGCCTTGAAGAACGGGACATGATTCAGTACTTC.

A remark on this clone: The sample contains more than one DNA sequence encoding this CDR3. The V and J genes are TRBV7-9 and TRBJ2-3; D remains unclear. The CDR3 is 12 amino acids. The V end was cut by 5 bases, the J end by 3 bases, with 6 bases between. From germline, CDR1 is SEHNR and CDR2 FQNEAQ (reference sequence). CDR3 loop: CASSLRTDTQYF. The CDR3 DNA follows: TGTGCCAGCAGCCTCCGGACAGATACGCAGTATTTT.

V usage is TRBV19 and J usage is TRBJ2-5; D gene ambiguous. The V gene's germline CDR1 is LNHDA and CDR2 SQIVND (reference sequence). V lost 2 bases to trimming and J lost 0 bases, with 16 bases between them. The CDR3 consists of 17 residues. The CDR3 DNA is TGTGCCAGTAGTATACGTCCGGACCGGTTGTACCAAGAGACCCAGTACTTC. This encodes CASSIRPDRLYQETQYF.

DNA for the CDR3: TGTGCCAGCAGTTACGGGACTAGCGGACCATACGAGCAGTACTTC. This gives the protein CASSYGTSGPYEQYF. The chain couples TRBV6-5 to TRBJ2-7; 11 bases match TRBD2. The V gene end was trimmed by 2 bases and the J gene end by 4 bases; junction bases not matched to a gene: 4. Germline-derived CDR1 and CDR2 are MNHEY and SVGAGI. This CDR3 contains 15 residues.

The chain is built from TRBV9 and TRBJ2-2, with D possibly matching TRBD1 (5 bases). CDR3 length: 13 amino acids. The V end was cut by 4 bases, the J end by 6 bases, with 10 bases between. CDR1 is SGDLS, CDR2 YYNGEE, per germline. CDR3 protein: CASSTRGAGELFF. CDR3 sequence (DNA): TGTGCCAGCAGCACAAGGGGTGCCGGGGAGCTGTTTTTT.

This clone was counted between two and nine times. The J gene is TRBJ2-3, the V gene TRBV5-6; TRBD1 is a possible D gene (6 bases). With 0 bases removed from V and 6 bases from J, the gap between germline ends came to 14 bases. CDR1 is SGHDT and CDR2 is YYEEEE in the germline V gene. The CDR3 spans 15 residues. The chain's CDR3 is CASSLGAGASDTQYF. CDR3 nucleotide sequence: TGTGCCAGCAGCTTGGGGGCAGGGGCGTCGGATACGCAGTATTTT. The variable domain in full, with the rest retrieved from reference TRBV5-6 and TRBJ2-3, is DAGVTQSPTHLIKTRGQQVTLRCSPKSGHDTVSWYQQALGQGPQFIFQYYEEEERQRGNFPDRFSGHQFPNYSSELNVNALLLGDSALYLCASSLGAGASDTQYFGPGTRLTVL.

This chain joins TRBV7-9 and TRBJ1-2, with TRBD1 as a possible D gene (5 bases). The CDR3 is made up of 12 amino acids. Trimming shortened V by 0 bases and J by 9 bases, and 8 bases separated the two germline ends. Germline-derived CDR1 and CDR2 are SEHNR and FQNEAQ (reference sequence). The CDR3 DNA is TGTGCCAGCAGCTTAGCGGAGGGGAGCTACACCTTC. Its protein is CASSLAEGSYTF.

This clone occurred a few times. The V call is TRBV23-1, the J call TRBJ2-1; 8 nucleotides align to TRBD1. TRBV23-1 is an ORF, and what it does is uncertain. The CDR3 consists of 17 residues. J gave up 7 bases and V 0 bases, and 11 bases lay outside the gene matches. The CDR3 is CASSQSAGDTGGNEQFF. The CDR3 region has the DNA TGCGCCAGCAGTCAATCTGCTGGGGACACAGGGGGGAATGAGCAGTTCTTC.